These 29 T cell receptor beta chains were sequenced from one sample in a study of T-cell memory formation after mild COVID-19. TCRdb called the 5' RACE reads again in MiXCR, with one record for every CDR3 protein. The repertoire includes 300,000 to 400,000 distinct CDR3 sequences, under 15% of them detected once, and about 22% sits in the top ten. Sequencing used PBMCs or a T cell subset sorted from them (not recorded which). All receptors come from a young man who had mild COVID-19 (a few samples of this study predate the infection). Cell type and time point are not known.

This clonotype occurred many times. This rearrangement joins TRBV4-1 to TRBJ2-7; D not resolved. Germline lookup yields CDR1 MGHRA and CDR2 YSYEKL. CDR3 size: 15 residues. Trimming stripped 4 bases from V and 0 bases from J, with 13 bases between. DNA for the CDR3: TGCGCCAGCAGCCCCAAATCGGAAAGCTCCTACGAGCAGTACTTC. Encoded protein: CASSPKSESSYEQYF.

This clonotype was seen more than once but under ten times. The V and J genes are TRBV20-1 and TRBJ1-2, with TRBD1 as a possible D gene (5 bases). V was shortened by 4 bases and J by 2 bases, with 17 bases between the two germline ends. Per the germline V gene, CDR1 is DFQATT and CDR2 is SNEGSKA (reference sequence). The CDR3 contains 15 residues. This CDR3 is CSAKKATVSNYGYTF. As DNA, the CDR3 is TGCAGTGCTAAAAAGGCGACAGTATCGAACTATGGCTACACCTTC.

The chain joins TRBV7-9 to TRBJ2-5; D remains ambiguous. The germline CDR1 and CDR2 sequences are SEHNR and FQNEAQ (reference sequence). Deletions cut 2 bases from V and 4 bases from J, with 11 bases between. The CDR3 is made up of 14 amino acids. CDR3 amino acids: CASSLKVLGETQYF. Written as DNA, the CDR3 is TGTGCCAGCAGCTTAAAGGTCCTCGGAGAGACCCAGTACTTC. The full variable domain, its missing parts supplied by reference TRBV7-9 and TRBJ2-5, is DTGVSQNPRHKITKRGQNVTFRCDPISEHNRLYWYRQTLGQGPEFLTYFQNEAQLEKSRLLSDRFSAERPKGSFSTLEIQRTEQGDSAMYLCASSLKVLGETQYFGPGTRLLVL.

The CDR3 nucleotides read TGCGCCAGCAGCGCGGGGGACGGCAGCTCCTACGAGCAGTACTTC. This gives the protein CASSAGDGSSYEQYF. The genes are TRBV5-1 and TRBJ2-7, with 7 nucleotides matching TRBD2. The CDR3 consists of 15 residues. Germline V gives CDR1 SGHRS, CDR2 YFSETQ. The trim removed 4 bases at V and 0 bases at J, leaving 7 bases unmatched. Full variable domain (remainder filled in from reference TRBV5-1 and TRBJ2-7): KAGVTQTPRYLIKTRGQQVTLSCSPISGHRSVSWYQQTPGQGLQFLFEYFSETQRNKGNFPGRFSGRQFSNSRSEMNVSTLELGDSALYLCASSAGDGSSYEQYFGPGTRLTVT.

This clonotype has a handful of counts. This rearrangement joins TRBV6-5 to TRBJ2-1; D gene unclear. Germline CDR1 is MNHEY and CDR2 is SVGAGI. Trimming took off 4 bases at V and 10 bases at J, with 2 bases between the two ends. The CDR3 is 9 residues long. CDR3: CASSCEQFF. Written as DNA, the CDR3 is TGTGCCAGCAGTTGCGAGCAGTTCTTC.

This clonotype has just a few counts. The chain recombines TRBV15 with TRBJ2-2, with TRBD1 identical over 7 bases. V lost 6 bases to trimming and J lost 6 bases; unmatched junction nucleotides: 10. The CDR3 consists of 15 residues. Germline V gene sequence: CDR1 LNHNV, CDR2 YYDKDF (reference sequence). The CDR3 loop is CATRLDRAGSGELFF. DNA for the CDR3: TGTGCCACCAGACTAGACAGGGCCGGGTCCGGGGAGCTGTTTTTT.

This clonotype has more than one count but fewer than ten. This rearrangement joins TRBV6-6 to TRBJ1-6; D perhaps matches TRBD1 (5 bases). V shed 4 bases and J shed 7 bases, with 11 bases lying between them. CDR1 is MNHNY, CDR2 SVGAGI, per germline (reference sequence). The CDR3 runs to 14 residues. This chain's CDR3 is CASSFGRANSPLHF. The CDR3 DNA follows: TGTGCCAGCAGTTTCGGCAGGGCAAATTCACCCCTCCACTTT.

J is TRBJ2-1 and V is TRBV10-3, with D uncertain. The V end was cut by 0 bases, the J end by 1 base, with 7 bases between. There are 15 residues in the CDR3. Germline V gene data show CDR1 as ENHRY and CDR2 as SYGVKD. CDR3 bases: TGTGCCATCAGTGAGTCGGTGTTTTCCTACAATGAGCAGTTCTTC. Translating it yields CAISESVFSYNEQFF.

This clonotype was counted only a few times. V and J are TRBV6-5 and TRBJ2-1, with 9 bases identical to TRBD2. The germline V gene has CDR1 MNHEY and CDR2 SVGAGI. The CDR3 is 15 amino acids. Trimming removed 8 bases from V and 5 bases from J; junction bases left unmatched: 10. In DNA form, the CDR3 reads TGTGCCAGCTCTGGGGGCGGGGGGGCGCACAATGAGCAGTTCTTC. Amino acid sequence: CASSGGGGAHNEQFF.

This chain uses TRBV5-5 with TRBJ1-6; TRBD1 is a possible D gene (5 bases). CDR1 SGHKS and CDR2 YYEKEE come from the germline V gene (reference sequence). The CDR3 has 13 amino acids. Trimming removed 8 bases at V and 10 bases at J, with 16 bases between. CDR3 region: CASGGGTESPLHF. The CDR3 nucleotides read TGTGCCAGTGGGGGGGGAACCGAGTCACCCCTCCACTTT.

The chain recombines TRBV27 with TRBJ2-1, with TRBD2 as a possible D gene (6 bases). Trimming took 6 bases from V and 3 from J, leaving 15 bases between them. Germline V CDR1 and CDR2: MNHEY, SMNVEV (reference sequence). This CDR3 has 15 residues. CDR3 DNA sequence: TGTGCCAGCAGCCACCTCTACGGGAGCTACAATGAGCAGTTCTTC. Translated: CASSHLYGSYNEQFF.

This clonotype came up once. J is TRBJ1-5 and V is TRBV12-2; the D call TRBD1 from the table was never checked on the DNA. TRBV12-2 represents a pseudogene. CDR3 length: 14 residues. The CDR3, as DNA: TGTGCAAGTCGCCGGACAGTTGACAATCAGCCCCAGCATTTT. Protein product: CASRRTVDNQPQHF.

This chain uses TRBV30 with TRBJ1-5, with D tentatively TRBD1 (6 bases). This CDR3 is built from 13 residues. Per the germline V gene, CDR1 is GTSNPN and CDR2 is SVGIG (reference sequence). Trimming took 2 bases from V and 6 from J, leaving 11 bases between them. The CDR3 region has the DNA TGTGCCTGGAGTACACAGGGAAGTCAGCCCCAGCATTTT. Translation gives CAWSTQGSQPQHF.

CDR3 in DNA: TGCAGTGCTAGAGTGGCGGGAGGGCCATACGAGCAGTACTTC. This sequence encodes CSARVAGGPYEQYF. The chain employs TRBV20-1 and TRBJ2-7; 9 bases are shared with TRBD2. The junction had 5 bases not matched to a gene; V was cut back by 1 base and J by 4 bases. Germline V gene lookup returns CDR1 DFQATT and CDR2 SNEGSKA (reference sequence). This CDR3 spans 14 amino acids.

The V and J genes are TRBV7-6 and TRBJ2-4; 8 positions agree with TRBD2. The CDR3 extends over 15 amino acids. V shed 5 bases, J shed 5 bases, and the junction held 8 bases outside the gene matches. The V gene's germline CDR1 is SGHVS and CDR2 FNYEAQ. The CDR3 bases are TGTGCCAGCAGCCATTATAGCGGGGTGGAAAACATTCAGTACTTC. Translation gives CASSHYSGVENIQYF.

This chain joins TRBV18 and TRBJ2-3, with TRBD2 matching 7 bases. CDR1 is KGHSH, CDR2 LQKENI, per germline. V was pared by 6 bases and J by 2 bases, with 11 bases of the junction left unmatched. The CDR3 covers 16 residues. CDR3 bases: TGTGCCAGCTCTCTTCTAGGCGGGGGTCCCACAGATACGCAGTATTTT. This sequence encodes CASSLLGGGPTDTQYF.

In this sample, this clonotype turned up many times. The genes are TRBV7-2 and TRBJ2-6, with D perhaps matching TRBD1 or TRBD2 (5 bases each). V was cut by 1 base and J by 2 bases, with 6 bases left in between. Germline V gene lookup returns CDR1 SGHTA and CDR2 FQGNSA. CDR3 length: 15 residues. CDR3 sequence: CASSLGGAGANVLTF. The CDR3 DNA follows: TGTGCCAGCAGCTTAGGAGGGGCTGGGGCCAACGTCCTGACTTTC.

The V gene is TRBV20-1, the J gene TRBJ2-2, with D perhaps assigned TRBD1 or TRBD2 (5 bases each). CDR1 is DFQATT and CDR2 is SNEGSKA in the germline V gene (reference sequence). V dropped 6 bases and J dropped 3 bases, with 11 bases sitting between them. The CDR3 runs to 13 residues. The CDR3 DNA sequence: TGCAGTGCGGGACGGGTTGACACCGGGGAGCTGTTTTTT. Translated: CSAGRVDTGELFF.

V and J are TRBV6-4 and TRBJ1-1; no reliable D call. Trimming shortened V by 5 bases and J by 4 bases, and 20 bases separated the two germline ends. The CDR3 is 16 residues long. The V gene's germline CDR1 is MRHNA and CDR2 SNTAGT. The CDR3 coding sequence is TGTGCCAGCAGTCCCACCGTTTTGGGCAACGGCACTGAAGCTTTCTTT. This encodes CASSPTVLGNGTEAFF.

This clonotype showed up just a few times. This chain joins TRBV12-3 or TRBV12-4 and TRBJ2-5; 14 bases line up with TRBD2. This CDR3 has 15 residues. With V trimmed by 5 bases and J by 4 bases, 3 bases remained unmatched. This CDR3 reads CASSPGTSGRETQYF. CDR3 DNA sequence: TGTGCCAGCAGTCCAGGGACTAGCGGGAGAGAGACCCAGTACTTC.

This chain links TRBV7-9 with TRBJ1-2; D call uncertain. This CDR3 is 13 amino acids long. Germline V gene sequence: CDR1 SEHNR, CDR2 FQNEAQ (reference sequence). Trimming pared 4 bases from V and 12 bases from J, leaving 18 bases between. CDR3 loop: CASSSPRDPRDTF. CDR3 DNA: TGTGCCAGCAGCTCCCCCCGAGACCCTCGGGACACCTTC.

V and J are TRBV12-3 or TRBV12-4 and TRBJ2-3; 14 bases map to TRBD2. Trimming took 4 bases from V and 6 from J; bases not matched to a gene: 12. This CDR3 is 18 amino acids long. In DNA, the CDR3 is TGTGCCAGCAGTTCCACCCGGGGACTAGCGGGGGAGGCGGATACGCAGTATTTT. It is translated as CASSSTRGLAGEADTQYF.

This rearrangement joins TRBV7-8 to TRBJ2-7; 9 bases fit TRBD1. CDR3 length: 16 amino acids. V was clipped by 5 bases and J by 1 base; unmatched bases: 9. Germline V gene lookup returns CDR1 SGHVS and CDR2 FQNEAQ. DNA for the CDR3: TGTGCCAGCAGCCGGGGACAGGGAGAGGCGTCCTACGAGCAGTACTTC. Amino acids: CASSRGQGEASYEQYF.

This clonotype was observed at least ten times. This chain uses TRBV11-2 with TRBJ2-3, with D perhaps TRBD2 (6 bases). There are 15 residues in the CDR3. Germline loops: CDR1 SGHAT, CDR2 FQNNGV. Deletions cut 1 base from V and 1 base from J, with 9 bases between. For the CDR3, the DNA is TGTGCCAGCAGCTTAGTTGGCGGGGGCACAGATACGCAGTATTTT. Translation: CASSLVGGGTDTQYF.

V usage is TRBV28 and J usage is TRBJ2-1, with 8 positions matching TRBD2. V lost 11 bases to trimming and J lost 1 base; unmatched junction nucleotides: 13. This CDR3 region has 16 residues. Germline-derived CDR1 and CDR2 are MDHEN and SYDVKM. This CDR3 reads CASSGYTSGSYNEQFF. DNA for the CDR3: TGTGCCTCATCGGGATATACTAGCGGATCCTACAATGAGCAGTTCTTC.

A few counts support this clonotype. The rearrangement links TRBV3-1 to TRBJ2-1; possibly TRBD1 for D (5 bases). In germline, CDR1 is LGHDT, CDR2 YNNKEL (reference sequence). This CDR3 region has 15 residues. V was pared by 5 bases and J by 9 bases, with 20 bases between. The chain's CDR3 is CASSSRMTDSSEQFF. In DNA, the CDR3 is TGTGCCAGCAGCTCGAGAATGACAGATTCGAGTGAGCAGTTCTTC.

The chain combines TRBV5-1 with TRBJ2-7, with 8 bases fitting TRBD1. CDR1 SGHRS and CDR2 YFSETQ come from the germline V gene. Losses at the gene ends were 5 bases for V and 3 bases for J; bases not matched to a gene: 7. The CDR3 is 14 residues long. The CDR3 is CASSLGGQDYEQYV. The CDR3 DNA reads TGCGCCAGCAGTCTCGGGGGACAGGACTACGAGCAGTACGTC.

The chain has TRBV6-2 or TRBV6-3 and TRBJ2-3; TRBD2 might be the D (5 bases). V lost 7 bases to trimming and J lost 2 bases, with 16 bases between them. This CDR3 contains 15 residues. CDR1 and CDR2 (germline): MNHEY, SVGEGT. The CDR3 bases are TGTGCCAGCAACCCGGGAACGGGGAACACAGATACGCAGTATTTT. It encodes CASNPGTGNTDTQYF.

This clonotype was seen a few times. This chain links TRBV29-1 with TRBJ1-5, with a weak D call TRBD1 (5 bases). This CDR3 region has 14 residues. Trimming left V 4 bases short and J 0 bases short, with 10 bases between. Germline-derived CDR1 and CDR2 are SQVTM and ANQGSEA. DNA for the CDR3: TGCAGCGTTGGGATGGGGGGTAGCAATCAGCCCCAGCATTTT. It is translated as CSVGMGGSNQPQHF.